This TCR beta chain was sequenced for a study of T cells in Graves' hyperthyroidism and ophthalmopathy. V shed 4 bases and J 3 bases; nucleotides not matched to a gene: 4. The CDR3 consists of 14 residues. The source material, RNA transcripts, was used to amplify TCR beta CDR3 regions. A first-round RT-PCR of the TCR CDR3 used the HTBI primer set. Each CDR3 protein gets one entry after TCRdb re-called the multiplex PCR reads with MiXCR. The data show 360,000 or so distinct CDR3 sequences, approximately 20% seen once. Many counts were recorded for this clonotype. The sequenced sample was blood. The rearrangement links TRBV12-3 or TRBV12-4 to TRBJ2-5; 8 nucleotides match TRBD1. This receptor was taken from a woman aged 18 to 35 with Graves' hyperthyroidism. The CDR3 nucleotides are TGTGCCAGCAGTTCGACAGGGGCCGAAGAGACCCAGTACTTC. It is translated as CASSSTGAEETQYF.